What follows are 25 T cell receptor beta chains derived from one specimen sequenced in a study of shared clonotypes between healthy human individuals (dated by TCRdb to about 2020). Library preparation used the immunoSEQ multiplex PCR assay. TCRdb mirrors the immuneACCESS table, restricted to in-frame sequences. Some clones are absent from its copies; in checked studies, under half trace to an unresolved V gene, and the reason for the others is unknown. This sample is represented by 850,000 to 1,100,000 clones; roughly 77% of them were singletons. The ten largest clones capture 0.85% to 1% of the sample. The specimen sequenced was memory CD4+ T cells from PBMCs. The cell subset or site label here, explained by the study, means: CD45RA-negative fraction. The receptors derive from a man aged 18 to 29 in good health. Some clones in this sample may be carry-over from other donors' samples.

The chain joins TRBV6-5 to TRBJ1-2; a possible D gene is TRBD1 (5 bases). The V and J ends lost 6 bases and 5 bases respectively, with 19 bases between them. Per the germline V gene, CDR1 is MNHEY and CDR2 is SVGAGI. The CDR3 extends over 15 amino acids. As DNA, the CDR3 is TGTGCCAGCAGACCAACAGGCGAAGCCTATTATGGCTACACCTTC. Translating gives CASRPTGEAYYGYTF.

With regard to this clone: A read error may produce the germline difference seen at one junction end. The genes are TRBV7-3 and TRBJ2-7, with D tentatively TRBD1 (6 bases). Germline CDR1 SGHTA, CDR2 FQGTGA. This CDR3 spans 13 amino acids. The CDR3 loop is CASSLTGSIEQYF. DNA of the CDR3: TGTGCCAGCAGCCTAACAGGGTCCATAGAGCAGTACTTC.

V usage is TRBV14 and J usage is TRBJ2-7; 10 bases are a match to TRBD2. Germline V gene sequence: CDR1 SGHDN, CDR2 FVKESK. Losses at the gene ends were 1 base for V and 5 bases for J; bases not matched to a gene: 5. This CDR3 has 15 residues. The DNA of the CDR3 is TGTGCCAGCAGCCAAGCACTAGCGGGAAGGAACGAGCAGTACTTC. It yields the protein CASSQALAGRNEQYF.

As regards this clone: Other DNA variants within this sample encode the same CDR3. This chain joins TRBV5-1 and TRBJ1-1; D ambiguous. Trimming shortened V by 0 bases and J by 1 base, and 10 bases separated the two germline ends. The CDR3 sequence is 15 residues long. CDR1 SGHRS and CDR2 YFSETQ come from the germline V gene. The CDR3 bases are TGCGCCAGCAGCTTGGAGGGCCCCGGGAACACTGAAGCTTTCTTT. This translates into CASSLEGPGNTEAFF. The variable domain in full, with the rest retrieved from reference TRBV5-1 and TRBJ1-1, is KAGVTQTPRYLIKTRGQQVTLSCSPISGHRSVSWYQQTPGQGLQFLFEYFSETQRNKGNFPGRFSGRQFSNSRSEMNVSTLELGDSALYLCASSLEGPGNTEAFFGQGTRLTVV.

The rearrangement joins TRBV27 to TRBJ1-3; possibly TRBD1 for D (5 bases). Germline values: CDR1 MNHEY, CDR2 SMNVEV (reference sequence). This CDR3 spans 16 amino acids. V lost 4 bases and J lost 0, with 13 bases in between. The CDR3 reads CASSSGGLFSGNTIYF. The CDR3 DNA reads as TGTGCCAGCAGTTCTGGGGGATTGTTCTCTGGAAACACCATATATTTT.

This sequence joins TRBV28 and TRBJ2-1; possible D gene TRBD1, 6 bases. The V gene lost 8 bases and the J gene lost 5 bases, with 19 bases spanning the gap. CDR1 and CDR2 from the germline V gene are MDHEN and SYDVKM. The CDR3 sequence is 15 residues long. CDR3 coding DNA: TGTGCCAGCTACTCGGAGCGCAGGGGTCACAATGAGCAGTTCTTC. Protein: CASYSERRGHNEQFF.

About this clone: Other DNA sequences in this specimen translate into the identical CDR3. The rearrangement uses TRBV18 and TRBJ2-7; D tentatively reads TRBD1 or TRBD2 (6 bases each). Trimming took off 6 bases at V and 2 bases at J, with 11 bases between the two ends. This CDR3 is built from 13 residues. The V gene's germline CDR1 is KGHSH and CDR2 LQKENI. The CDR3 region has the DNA TGTGCCAGCTCTCGCGGGGACACCTACGAGCAGTACTTC. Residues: CASSRGDTYEQYF.

CDR3 region: CASSYGAEKLFF. The CDR3 nucleotides are TGTGCCAGCAGCTACGGGGCCGAAAAACTGTTTTTT. The V and J genes are TRBV28 and TRBJ1-4, with a possible D match to TRBD1 (5 bases). The length of the CDR3 is 12 residues. Germline V lookup: CDR1 MDHEN, CDR2 SYDVKM. V was trimmed by 6 bases and J by 8 bases, leaving 10 bases between them.

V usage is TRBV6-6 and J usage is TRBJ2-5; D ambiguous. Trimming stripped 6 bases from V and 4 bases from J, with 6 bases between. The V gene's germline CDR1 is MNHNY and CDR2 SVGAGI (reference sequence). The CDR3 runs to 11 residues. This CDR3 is CASRLRETQYF. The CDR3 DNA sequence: TGTGCCAGCAGGTTGCGAGAGACCCAGTACTTC.

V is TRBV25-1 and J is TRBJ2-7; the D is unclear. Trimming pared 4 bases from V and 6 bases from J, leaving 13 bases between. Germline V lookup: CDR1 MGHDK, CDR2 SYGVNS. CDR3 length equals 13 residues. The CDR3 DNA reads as TGTGCCAGCAGTGGACGGCAAATCGCCGAGCAGTACTTC. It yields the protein CASSGRQIAEQYF.

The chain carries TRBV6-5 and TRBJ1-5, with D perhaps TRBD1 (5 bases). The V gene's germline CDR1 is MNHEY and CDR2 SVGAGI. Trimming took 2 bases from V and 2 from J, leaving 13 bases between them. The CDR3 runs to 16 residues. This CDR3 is CASSYGRGRGNQPQHF. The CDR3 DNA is TGTGCCAGCAGTTACGGACGGGGCCGGGGCAATCAGCCCCAGCATTTT.

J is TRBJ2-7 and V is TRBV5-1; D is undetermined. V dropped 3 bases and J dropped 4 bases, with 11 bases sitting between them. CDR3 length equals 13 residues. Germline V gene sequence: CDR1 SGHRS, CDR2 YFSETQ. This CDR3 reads CASSWDGQYEQYF. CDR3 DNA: TGCGCCAGCAGCTGGGATGGTCAGTACGAGCAGTACTTC.

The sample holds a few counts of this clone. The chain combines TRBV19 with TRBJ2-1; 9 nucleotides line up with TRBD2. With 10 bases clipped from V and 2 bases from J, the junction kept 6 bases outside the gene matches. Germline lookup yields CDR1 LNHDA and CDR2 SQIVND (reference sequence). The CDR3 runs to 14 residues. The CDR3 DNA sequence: TGTGCCACGAAAGCGGGAGGTGCCTACAATGAGCAGTTCTTC. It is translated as CATKAGGAYNEQFF.

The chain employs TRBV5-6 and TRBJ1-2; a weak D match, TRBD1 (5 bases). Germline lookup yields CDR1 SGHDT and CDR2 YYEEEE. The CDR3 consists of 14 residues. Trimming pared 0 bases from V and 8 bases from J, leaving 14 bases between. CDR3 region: CASSLDQGLRGYTF. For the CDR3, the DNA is TGTGCCAGCAGCTTGGATCAGGGATTAAGGGGCTACACCTTC.

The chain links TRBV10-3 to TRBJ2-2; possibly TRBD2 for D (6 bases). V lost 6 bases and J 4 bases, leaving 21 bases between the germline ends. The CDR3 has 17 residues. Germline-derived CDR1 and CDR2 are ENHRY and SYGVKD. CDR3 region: CAIRNLGTLATTGELFF. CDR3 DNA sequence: TGTGCCATCAGAAATCTAGGGACCCTAGCGACCACCGGGGAGCTGTTTTTT.

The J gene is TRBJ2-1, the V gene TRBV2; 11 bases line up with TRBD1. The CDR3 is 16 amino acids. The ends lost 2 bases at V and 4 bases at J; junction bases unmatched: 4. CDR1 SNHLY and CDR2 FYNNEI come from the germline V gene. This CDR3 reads CASSEWGTGGYNEQFF. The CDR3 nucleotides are TGTGCCAGCAGTGAATGGGGGACAGGGGGGTACAATGAGCAGTTCTTC.

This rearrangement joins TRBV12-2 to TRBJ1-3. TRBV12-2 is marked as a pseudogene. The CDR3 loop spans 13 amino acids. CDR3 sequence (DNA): TGTGCAAGTCGCCCCTCCACTGGAAACACCATATATTTT. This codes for CASRPSTGNTIYF.

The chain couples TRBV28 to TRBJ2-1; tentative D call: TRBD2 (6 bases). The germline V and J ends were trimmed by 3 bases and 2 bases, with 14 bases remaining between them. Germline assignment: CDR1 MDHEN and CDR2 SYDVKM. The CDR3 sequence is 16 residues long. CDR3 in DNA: TGTGCCAGCAGTTTTCTCGGGAGCAGCACCTACAATGAGCAGTTCTTC. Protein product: CASSFLGSSTYNEQFF. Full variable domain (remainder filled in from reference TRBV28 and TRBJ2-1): DVKVTQSSRYLVKRTGEKVFLECVQDMDHENMFWYRQDPGLGLRLIYFSYDVKMKEKGDIPEGYSVSREKKERFSLILESASTNQTSMYLCASSFLGSSTYNEQFFGPGTRLTVL.

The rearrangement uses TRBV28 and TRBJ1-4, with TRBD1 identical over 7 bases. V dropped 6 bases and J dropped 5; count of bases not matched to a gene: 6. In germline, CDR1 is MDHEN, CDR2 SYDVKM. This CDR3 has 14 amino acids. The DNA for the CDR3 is TGTGCCAGCAGGCCACCGGGACAGAATGAAAAACTGTTTTTT. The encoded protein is CASRPPGQNEKLFF.

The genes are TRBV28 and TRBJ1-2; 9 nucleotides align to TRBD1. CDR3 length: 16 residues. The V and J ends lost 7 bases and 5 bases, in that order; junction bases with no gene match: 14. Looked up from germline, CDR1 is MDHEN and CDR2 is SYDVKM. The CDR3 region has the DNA TGTGCCAGCACCCCGGACAGGGGCCAGAAGAGTTATGGCTACACCTTC. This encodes CASTPDRGQKSYGYTF.

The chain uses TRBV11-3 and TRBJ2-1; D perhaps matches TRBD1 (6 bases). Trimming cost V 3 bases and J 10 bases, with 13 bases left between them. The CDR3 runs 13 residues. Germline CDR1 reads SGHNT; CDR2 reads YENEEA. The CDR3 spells CASSFGLQGEQFF. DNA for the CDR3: TGTGCCAGCAGCTTTGGTCTACAGGGCGAGCAGTTCTTC. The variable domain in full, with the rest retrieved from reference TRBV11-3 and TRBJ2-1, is EAGVVQSPRYKIIEKKQPVAFWCNPISGHNTLYWYLQNLGQGPELLIRYENEEAVDDSQLPKDRFSAERLKGVDSTLKIQPAELGDSAVYLCASSFGLQGEQFFGPGTRLTVL.

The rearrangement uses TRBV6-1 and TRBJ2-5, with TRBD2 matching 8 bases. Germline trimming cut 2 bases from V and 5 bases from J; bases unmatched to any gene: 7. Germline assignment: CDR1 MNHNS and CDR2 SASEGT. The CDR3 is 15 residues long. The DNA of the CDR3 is TGTGCCAGCAGTGAACAACTAGCGGCAATCGAGACCCAGTACTTC. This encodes CASSEQLAAIETQYF.

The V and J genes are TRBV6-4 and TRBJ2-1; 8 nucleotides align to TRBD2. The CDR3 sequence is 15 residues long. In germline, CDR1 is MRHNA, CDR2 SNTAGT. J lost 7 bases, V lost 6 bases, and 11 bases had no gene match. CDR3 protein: CASSPASGSLNEQFF. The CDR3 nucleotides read TGTGCCAGCAGCCCCGCCAGCGGGAGTCTTAATGAGCAGTTCTTC.

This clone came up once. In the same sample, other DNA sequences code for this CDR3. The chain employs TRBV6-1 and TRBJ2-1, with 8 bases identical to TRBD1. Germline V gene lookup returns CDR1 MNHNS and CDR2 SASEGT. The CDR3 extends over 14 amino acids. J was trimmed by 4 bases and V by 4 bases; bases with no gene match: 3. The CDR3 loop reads CASSGQGSYNEQFF. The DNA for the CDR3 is TGTGCCAGCAGTGGACAGGGGTCTTACAATGAGCAGTTCTTC.

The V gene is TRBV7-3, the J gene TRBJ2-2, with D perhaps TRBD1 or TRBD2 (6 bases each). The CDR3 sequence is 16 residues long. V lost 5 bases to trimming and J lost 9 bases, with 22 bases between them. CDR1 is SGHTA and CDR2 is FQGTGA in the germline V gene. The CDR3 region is CASSARLAGHHRELFF. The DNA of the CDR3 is TGTGCCAGCAGCGCGCGGCTCGCGGGACATCACCGGGAGCTGTTTTTT. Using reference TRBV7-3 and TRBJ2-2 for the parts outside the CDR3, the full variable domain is GAGVSQTPSNKVTEKGKYVELRCDPISGHTALYWYRQSLGQGPEFLIYFQGTGAADDSGLPNDRFFAVRPEGSVSTLKIQRTERGDSAVYLCASSARLAGHHRELFFGEGSRLTVL.